Included here is one T cell receptor (beta chain) sequence, with context. The source of the sample is a study of cytomegalovirus exposure and HLA in healthy donors. The germline V gene has CDR1 LGHNA and CDR2 YNFKEQ. V was pared by 8 bases and J by 2 bases, with 11 bases of the junction left unmatched. This CDR3 has 18 amino acids. The PCR ran on 60 Vbeta and 13 Jbeta primers. In the authors' workflow: The authors later counted about 80 million unique TCR beta chains, roughly 10 million of them shared. Assay used: immunoSEQ multiplex PCR; TCRdb lists only in-frame clones, some missing. V and J calls and clone size are copied from that table; D and trimming were computed from the DNA. The sample lists about 200,000 clones, around 83% occurring once.

The source of this sequence is a woman aged 35 to 49 in good health and CMV-seronegative. The rearrangement joins TRBV4-2 to TRBJ2-1; 14 bases match TRBD2. Sequences were obtained from PBMCs. CDR3 coding DNA: TGTGCCAGCGCCGAGGGGACTAGCGGGAGTTTCACCTACAATGAGCAGTTCTTC. As protein: CASAEGTSGSFTYNEQFF.